This TCR beta chain was documented in a study of cytotoxic CD8 clonotypes in ibrutinib-treated CLL. Study summary: The patient breakdown showed 10 to 12 relapsed/refractory and under 16 treatment-naive cases, with fewer than 18 IGHV unmutated. Investigators reported about 24 partial and 2 complete responses; after median around 63 months, approximately 15 patients remained remitted and roughly twelve progressed.

Per germline, CDR1 LNHDA and CDR2 SQIVND (reference sequence). This CDR3 region has 13 residues. The V end was cut by 6 bases, the J end by 4 bases, with 10 bases between. A word on this clone: Antigen: not known.

Study-wide points: Public clonotypes showed up rarely, and on treatment they shrank or held steady. Clonality increased with ibrutinib response but returned toward baseline at progression.

Libraries were prepared by immunoSEQ multiplex PCR; TCRdb keeps only in-frame clonotypes and omits some of them. The data contain fewer than 80,000 clones, less than 75% of them singletons. This TCR was sampled from a human donor with chronic lymphocytic leukemia. This specimen consisted of PBMCs, obtained after 12 months of ibrutinib treatment. This chain connects TRBV19 to TRBJ1-3, with D unclear. In DNA form, the CDR3 reads TGTGCCAGTAGGCCGCGGGCGGGAAACACCATATATTTT. Its translation is CASRPRAGNTIYF.